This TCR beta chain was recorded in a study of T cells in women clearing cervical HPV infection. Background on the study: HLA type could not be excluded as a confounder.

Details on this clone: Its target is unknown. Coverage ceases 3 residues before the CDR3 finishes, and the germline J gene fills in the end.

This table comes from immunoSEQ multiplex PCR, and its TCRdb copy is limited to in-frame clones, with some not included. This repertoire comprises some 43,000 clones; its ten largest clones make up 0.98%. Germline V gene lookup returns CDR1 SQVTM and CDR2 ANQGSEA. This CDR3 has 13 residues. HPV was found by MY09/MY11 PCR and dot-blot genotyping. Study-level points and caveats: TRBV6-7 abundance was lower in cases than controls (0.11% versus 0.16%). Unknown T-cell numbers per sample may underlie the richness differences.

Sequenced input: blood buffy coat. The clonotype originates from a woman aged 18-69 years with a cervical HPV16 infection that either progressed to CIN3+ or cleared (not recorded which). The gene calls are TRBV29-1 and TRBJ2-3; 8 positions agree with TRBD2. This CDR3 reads CSVPGGVFGTQYF. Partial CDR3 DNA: TGCAGCGTTCCGGGGGGGGTCTTTGGGACG.